This TCR beta chain was recovered during a study of blood T cell repertoires in COVID-19. Original methodology: The authors estimated nucleated cell counts from reference gene primer amplification. Repertoires were generated with immunoSEQ multiplex PCR, while TCRdb's copy carries only in-frame clones and drops some. Clonal size and the V and J genes are those of that table, whereas D and trimming came from the DNA. The data hold 15,000 to 25,000 clones, with approximately 95% observed a single time. V lost 1 base to trimming and J lost 5 bases, with 7 bases between them. The germline gives CDR1 SGHDT, CDR2 YYEEEE. The CDR3 has 12 amino acids.

The chain links TRBV5-6 to TRBJ2-7, with D tentatively TRBD1 (5 bases). Sequenced: peripheral blood. The sequence was obtained from a woman aged 45-59 years with active COVID-19. The CDR3, as DNA: TGTGCCAGCAGCTTGAGGGGCCACGAGCAGTACTTC. It specifies CASSLRGHEQYF. The full variable domain, rest sourced from reference TRBV5-6 and TRBJ2-7, is DAGVTQSPTHLIKTRGQQVTLRCSPKSGHDTVSWYQQALGQGPQFIFQYYEEEERQRGNFPDRFSGHQFPNYSSELNVNALLLGDSALYLCASSLRGHEQYFGPGTRLTVT.